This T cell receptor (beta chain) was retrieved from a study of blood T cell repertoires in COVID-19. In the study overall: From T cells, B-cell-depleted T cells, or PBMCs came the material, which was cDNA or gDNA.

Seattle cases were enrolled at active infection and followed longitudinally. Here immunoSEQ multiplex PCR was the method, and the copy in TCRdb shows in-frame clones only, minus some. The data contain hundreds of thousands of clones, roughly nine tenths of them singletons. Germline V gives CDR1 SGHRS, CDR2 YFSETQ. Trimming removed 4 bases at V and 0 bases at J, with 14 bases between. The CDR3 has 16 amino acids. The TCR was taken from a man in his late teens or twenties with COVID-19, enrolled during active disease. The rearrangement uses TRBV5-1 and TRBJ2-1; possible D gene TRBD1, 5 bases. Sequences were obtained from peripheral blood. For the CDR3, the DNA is TGCGCCAGCAGCCCCTGGGGCGAAAGCTCCTACAATGAGCAGTTCTTC. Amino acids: CASSPWGESSYNEQFF.